The TCR beta chain described here comes from a study of blood T cell repertoires in COVID-19. Background on the study: Sites in the United States, Italy and Spain provided acute and convalescent COVID-19 samples.

Under the authors' procedure: Estimation of nucleated cell counts was performed using reference gene primer amplification. Clones were sequenced by immunoSEQ multiplex PCR, and TCRdb holds only the in-frame ones, with some missing. The V and J calls and clone size were taken over from that table, and D and trimming were inferred from the DNA. There are about 12,000 clones in the sample; 88% occur only once, and approximately 31% lies in the top ten. Trimming cost V 5 bases and J 2 bases; bases outside gene matches: 6. CDR3 length: 14 residues. The germline V gene has CDR1 SQVTM and CDR2 ANQGSEA. Sequencing used peripheral blood. This sequence was found in a human donor in a cohort sampled during active COVID-19. The chain has TRBV29-1 and TRBJ2-1; TRBD1 agrees at 7 bases. CDR3 residues: CSVRDSIAYNEQFF. CDR3 coding DNA: TGCAGCGTTCGGGACAGCATCGCCTACAATGAGCAGTTCTTC.